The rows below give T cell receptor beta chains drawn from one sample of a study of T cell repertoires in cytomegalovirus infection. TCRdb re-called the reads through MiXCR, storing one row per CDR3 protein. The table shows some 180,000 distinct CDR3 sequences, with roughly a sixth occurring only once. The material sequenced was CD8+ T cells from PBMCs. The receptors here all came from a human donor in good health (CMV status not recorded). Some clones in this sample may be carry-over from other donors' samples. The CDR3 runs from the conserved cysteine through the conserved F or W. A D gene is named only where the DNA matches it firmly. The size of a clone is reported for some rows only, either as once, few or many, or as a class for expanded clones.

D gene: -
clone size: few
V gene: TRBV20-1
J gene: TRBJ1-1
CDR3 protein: CSAIWYREAFF
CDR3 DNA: TGCAGTGCTATTTGGTACCGTGAAGCTTTCTTT

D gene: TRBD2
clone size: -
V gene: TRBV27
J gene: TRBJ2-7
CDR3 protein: CASSSLTSGGFYEQYF
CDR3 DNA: TGTGCCAGCAGTTCACTGACTAGCGGGGGCTTCTACGAGCAGTACTTC

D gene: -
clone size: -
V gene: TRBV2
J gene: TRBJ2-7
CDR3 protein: CASSGTLQYF
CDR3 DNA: TGTGCCAGCAGTGGAACGCTGCAGTACTTC

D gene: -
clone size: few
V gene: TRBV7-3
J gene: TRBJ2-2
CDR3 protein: CASSLTGQTFQNTGELFF
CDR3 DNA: TGTGCCAGCAGCTTAACAGGACAGACCTTTCAGAACACCGGGGAGCTGTTTTTT

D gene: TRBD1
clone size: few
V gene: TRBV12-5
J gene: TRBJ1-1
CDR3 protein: CASGLVLDRVNTEAFF
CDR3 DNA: TGTGCTAGTGGTTTGGTACTGGACAGGGTAAACACTGAAGCTTTCTTT

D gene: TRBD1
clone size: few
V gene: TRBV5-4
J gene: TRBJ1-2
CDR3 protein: CASRVRDRGNYGYTF
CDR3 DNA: TGTGCCAGCAGAGTTCGGGACAGAGGAAACTATGGCTACACCTTC

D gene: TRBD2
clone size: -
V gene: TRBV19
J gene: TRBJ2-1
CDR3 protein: CASSPLTSVYNEQFF
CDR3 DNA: TGTGCCAGTAGTCCACTGACTAGCGTATACAATGAGCAGTTCTTC

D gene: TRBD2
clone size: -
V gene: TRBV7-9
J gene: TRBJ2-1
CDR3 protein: CASSLGFGRDEQFF
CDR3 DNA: TGTGCCAGCAGCTTAGGTTTCGGGAGGGATGAGCAGTTCTTC

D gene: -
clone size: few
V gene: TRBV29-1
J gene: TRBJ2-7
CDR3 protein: CSVEIIGSSYEQYF
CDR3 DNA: TGCAGCGTCGAAATAATTGGTAGTTCCTACGAGCAGTACTTC

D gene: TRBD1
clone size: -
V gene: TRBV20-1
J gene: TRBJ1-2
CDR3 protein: CSARNPGQTYGYTF
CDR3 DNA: TGCAGTGCTAGAAATCCGGGACAGACCTATGGCTACACCTTC

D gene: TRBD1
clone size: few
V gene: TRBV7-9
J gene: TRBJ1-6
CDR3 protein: CASSLLRDRNSPLHF
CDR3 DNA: TGTGCCAGCAGCTTACTTCGGGACAGAAATTCACCCCTCCACTTT

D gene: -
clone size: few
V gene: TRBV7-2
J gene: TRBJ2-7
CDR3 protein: CASSLAGSRSYEQYF
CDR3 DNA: TGTGCCAGCAGCTTAGCGGGCTCTCGCTCCTACGAGCAGTACTTC

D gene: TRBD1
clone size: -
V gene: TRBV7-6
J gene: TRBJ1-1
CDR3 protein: CASSVGQILNTEAFF
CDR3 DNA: TGTGCCAGCAGCGTGGGACAGATATTGAACACTGAAGCTTTCTTT

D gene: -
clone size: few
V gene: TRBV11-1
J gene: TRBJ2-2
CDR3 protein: CASSSVQGSGELFF
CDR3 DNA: TGTGCCAGCAGCTCTGTACAGGGTTCCGGGGAGCTGTTTTTT

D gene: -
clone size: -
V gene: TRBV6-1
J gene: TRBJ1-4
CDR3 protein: CASKWAATNEKLFF
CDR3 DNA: TGTGCCAGCAAATGGGCTGCAACTAATGAAAAACTGTTTTTT

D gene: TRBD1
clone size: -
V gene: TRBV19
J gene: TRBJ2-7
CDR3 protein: CASSIGQGGSYEQYF
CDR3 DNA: TGTGCCAGTAGTATAGGACAGGGGGGGTCCTACGAGCAGTACTTC

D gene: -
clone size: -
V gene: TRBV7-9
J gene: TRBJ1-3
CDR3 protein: CASSSSQTPIDSGNTIYF
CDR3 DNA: TGTGCCAGCAGCTCGAGCCAGACTCCTATAGACTCTGGAAACACCATATATTTT

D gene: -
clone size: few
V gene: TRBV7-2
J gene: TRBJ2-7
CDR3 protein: CASSSGLVDEQYF
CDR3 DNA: TGTGCCAGCAGCTCCGGGCTCGTCGACGAGCAGTACTTC

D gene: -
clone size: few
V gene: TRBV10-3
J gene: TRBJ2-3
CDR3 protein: CAIRGTDTQYF
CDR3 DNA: TGTGCCATCAGGGGGACAGATACGCAGTATTTT

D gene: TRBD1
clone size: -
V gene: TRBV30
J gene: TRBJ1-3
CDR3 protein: CAWSYPDRALSGNTIYF
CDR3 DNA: TGTGCCTGGAGTTATCCAGACAGGGCGCTCTCTGGAAACACCATATATTTT

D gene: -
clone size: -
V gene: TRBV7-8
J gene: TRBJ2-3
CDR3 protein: CASSSREHLTDTQYF
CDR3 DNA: TGTGCCAGCAGTTCCCGGGAGCATCTCACAGATACGCAGTATTTT

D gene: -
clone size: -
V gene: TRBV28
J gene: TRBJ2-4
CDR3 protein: CASRELTLAKNIQYF
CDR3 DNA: TGTGCCAGCAGGGAACTCACCCTAGCCAAAAACATTCAGTACTTC

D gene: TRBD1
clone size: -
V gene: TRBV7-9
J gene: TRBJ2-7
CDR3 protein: CASSLEDRGSNEQYF
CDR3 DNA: TGTGCCAGCAGCTTAGAGGACAGGGGGAGCAACGAGCAGTACTTC

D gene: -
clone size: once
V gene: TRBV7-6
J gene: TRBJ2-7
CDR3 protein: CASSFRRGADEQYF
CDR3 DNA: TGTGCCAGCAGCTTTCGCAGGGGGGCGGACGAGCAGTACTTC

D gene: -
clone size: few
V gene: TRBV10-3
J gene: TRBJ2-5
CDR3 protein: CATAGRLDETQYF
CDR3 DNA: TGTGCCACGGCGGGACGGTTGGATGAGACCCAGTACTTC

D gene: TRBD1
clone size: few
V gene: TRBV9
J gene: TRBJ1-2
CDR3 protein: CASSARPGQINYGYTF
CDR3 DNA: TGTGCCAGCAGCGCCCGACCGGGACAGATAAACTATGGCTACACCTTC

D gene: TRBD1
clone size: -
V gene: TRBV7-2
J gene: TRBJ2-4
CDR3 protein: CASRRSGQSKNIQYF
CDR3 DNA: TGTGCCAGCAGACGATCGGGACAGTCAAAAAACATTCAGTACTTC

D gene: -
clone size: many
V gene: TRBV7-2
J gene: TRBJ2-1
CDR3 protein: CASSPLTNNEQFF
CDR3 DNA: TGTGCCAGCAGCCCCCTTACGAACAATGAGCAGTTCTTC

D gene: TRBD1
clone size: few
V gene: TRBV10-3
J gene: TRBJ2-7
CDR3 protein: CAIAFDRGEQYF
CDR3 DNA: TGTGCCATCGCGTTTGACAGGGGCGAGCAGTACTTC

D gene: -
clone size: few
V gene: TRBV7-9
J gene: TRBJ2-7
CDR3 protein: CASSLPNQGLEQYF
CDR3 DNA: TGTGCCAGCAGCTTACCCAACCAGGGGCTTGAGCAGTACTTC

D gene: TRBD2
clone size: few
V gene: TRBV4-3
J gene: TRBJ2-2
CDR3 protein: CASSQDRGAGELFF
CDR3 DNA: TGCGCCAGCAGCCAAGATCGGGGGGCCGGGGAGCTGTTTTTT

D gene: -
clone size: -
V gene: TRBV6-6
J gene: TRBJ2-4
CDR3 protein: CASSYTESTPRSKNIQYF
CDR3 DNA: TGTGCCAGCAGTTACACGGAGTCGACCCCCAGATCCAAAAACATTCAGTACTTC

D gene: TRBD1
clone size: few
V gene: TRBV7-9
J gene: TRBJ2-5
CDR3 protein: CASSFPDRGQETQYF
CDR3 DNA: TGTGCCAGCAGCTTCCCGGACAGGGGACAAGAGACCCAGTACTTC

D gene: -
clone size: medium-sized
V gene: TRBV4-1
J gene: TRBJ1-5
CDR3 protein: CASSQVGGEPGRVSNQPQHF
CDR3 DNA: TGCGCCAGCAGCCAAGTGGGGGGCGAACCGGGGAGAGTAAGCAATCAGCCCCAGCATTTT

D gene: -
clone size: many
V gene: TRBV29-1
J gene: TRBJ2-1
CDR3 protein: CSVEGKGFDEQFF
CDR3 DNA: TGCAGCGTTGAAGGAAAAGGTTTCGATGAGCAGTTCTTC

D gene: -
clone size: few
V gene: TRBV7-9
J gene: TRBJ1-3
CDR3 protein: CASSAGRLSGNTIYF
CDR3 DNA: TGTGCCAGCAGCGCCGGACGGCTCTCTGGAAACACCATATATTTT

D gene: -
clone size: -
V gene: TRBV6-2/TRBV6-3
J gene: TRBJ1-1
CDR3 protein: CASSPLISGTRNTEAFF
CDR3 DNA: TGTGCCAGCAGTCCCCTCATCTCCGGGACAAGGAACACTGAAGCTTTCTTT

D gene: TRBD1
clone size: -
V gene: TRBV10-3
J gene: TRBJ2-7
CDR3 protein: CAISETGLYEQYF
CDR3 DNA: TGTGCCATCAGCGAGACAGGGCTCTACGAGCAGTACTTC

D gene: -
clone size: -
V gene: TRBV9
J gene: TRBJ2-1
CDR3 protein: CASSVVLGSYNEQFF
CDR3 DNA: TGTGCCAGCAGCGTAGTTCTGGGTTCCTACAATGAGCAGTTCTTC

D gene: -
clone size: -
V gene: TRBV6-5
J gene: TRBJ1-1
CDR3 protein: CASLTGRGNTEAFF
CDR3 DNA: TGTGCCAGTTTAACAGGGAGGGGGAACACTGAAGCTTTCTTT

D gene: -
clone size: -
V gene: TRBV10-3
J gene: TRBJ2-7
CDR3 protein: CAISPGNYEQYF
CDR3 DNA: TGTGCCATCAGCCCAGGGAACTACGAGCAGTACTTC

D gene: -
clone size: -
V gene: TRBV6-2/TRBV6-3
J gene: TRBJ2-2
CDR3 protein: CASSYSGTGELFF
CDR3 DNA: TGTGCCAGCAGTTACTCGGGCACCGGGGAGCTGTTTTTT

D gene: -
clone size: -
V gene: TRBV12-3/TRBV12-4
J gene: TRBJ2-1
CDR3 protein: CASSLAGGPTNEQFF
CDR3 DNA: TGTGCCAGCAGTTTAGCGGGGGGCCCGACAAATGAGCAGTTCTTC

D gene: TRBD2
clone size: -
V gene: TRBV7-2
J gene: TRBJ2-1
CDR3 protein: CASGGVSSSYNEQFF
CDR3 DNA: TGTGCCAGCGGGGGGGTCTCAAGCTCCTACAATGAGCAGTTCTTC

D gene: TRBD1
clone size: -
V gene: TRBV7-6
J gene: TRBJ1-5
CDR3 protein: CASSDRVSNQPQHF
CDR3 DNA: TGTGCCAGCAGCGACAGGGTTAGCAATCAGCCCCAGCATTTT